Sequencing of this TCR beta chain was carried out in a study of molecular identifiers for immune sequencing clone quantification. General study findings and limits: The share of molecules held by clones above 20 RNA copies was over 97% in effector cells and under 1% in naive cells. Jurkat TCR RNA that was spiked in from one cell was reportedly detectable among one million naive cells.

V lost 1 base to trimming and J lost 0 bases; unmatched junction nucleotides: 0. CDR3 length: 15 amino acids. The germline V gene encodes CDR1 LGHNA and CDR2 YSLEER. Previously published methods and listed TCR primers were used for the bulk TCR libraries. TCRdb analysed the PCR reads with MiXCR anew, one entry per CDR3 protein. The repertoire holds more than 85,000 distinct CDR3 sequences, under 40% seen once, with about 9.1% in the top ten. This clonotype was picked up a small number of times. Its antigen is not known. This sequence originates from a human donor in good health. Some libraries in this study had Jurkat cell RNA spiked in. Sequencing was carried out using naive CD8+ T cells from blood, with Jurkat cell RNA spiked in. As to subset: FACS-sorted CD8+CD4-CCR7+CD45RA+ naive T cells. V is TRBV4-3 and J is TRBJ2-7; 10 bases fit TRBD1. For the CDR3, the DNA is TGCGCCAGCAGCCAAGGACAGGGGGCCTCCTACGAGCAGTACTTC. It is translated as CASSQGQGASYEQYF.